This T cell receptor (beta chain) was captured in a study of shared clonotypes between healthy human individuals. Background on the study: Each donor's CD4 naive and CD4 memory cells filled three plates apiece, CD8 naive two, and CD8 memory one. Study results and caveats: The sampled material consisted only of blood, and tissue repertoires are likely to differ.

Genomic DNA of each subset was evenly split across several immunoSEQ plates. The assay was immunoSEQ multiplex PCR, and TCRdb's table has in-frame clones only and misses some. The data contain around 2.1 million clones, roughly 95% of them seen just once; the ten biggest clones take up around 0.13%. A note on this clone: Its antigen remains unknown.

This CDR3 region has 15 residues. The V gene end was trimmed by 0 bases and the J gene end by 5 bases; junction bases not matched to a gene: 8. CDR1 and CDR2 from the germline V gene are SGDLS and YYNGEE. The sequence came from a man aged 18 to 35 in good health. This sequence joins TRBV9 and TRBJ2-7, with 7 bases matching TRBD2. Material: naive CD4+ T cells sorted from blood. The subset denotes: CD45RA+ positively selected. CDR3 sequence (DNA): TGTGCCAGCAGCGTAGAGGGAGGGGACTACAACGAGCAGTACTTC. Translated: CASSVEGGDYNEQYF. The full variable domain, rest sourced from reference TRBV9 and TRBJ2-7, is DSGVTQTPKHLITATGQRVTLRCSPRSGDLSVYWYQQSLDQGLQFLIQYYNGEERAKGNILERFSAQQFPDLHSELNLSSLELGDSALYFCASSVEGGDYNEQYFGPGTRLTVT.